Below, 13 T cell receptor beta chains from the same sample are listed, as sequenced in a study of regulatory T cells in long-lasting Graves disease. Documented time point: persistent/refractory GD, antithyroid drugs over 5 years with positive TRAb. Generation of the TCR library employed RNA extracted from PBMCs. Building of the TCR beta libraries involved iRepertoire HTBI primers and Arm-PCR of CDR3 regions. TCRdb independently ran MiXCR on the multiplex PCR reads; one entry per CDR3 protein. Here the sample spans under 450,000 distinct CDR3 sequences, roughly a quarter being singletons. The sequencing used peripheral blood mononuclear cells (PBMCs), collected when the disease was refractory, from a patient treated with antithyroid drugs. These receptors were obtained from a female donor with Graves disease.

The chain has TRBV2 and TRBJ1-5; no clear D gene. From germline, CDR1 is SNHLY and CDR2 FYNNEI. Trimming took 7 bases from V and 4 from J, leaving 17 bases between them. The CDR3 is made up of 15 amino acids. CDR3 sequence (DNA): TGTGCCAGCAAGTACACAGCTACAAGGAATCAGCCCCAGCATTTT. Its protein product is CASKYTATRNQPQHF.

This clonotype was recorded a few times. The chain couples TRBV3-1 to TRBJ2-7, with TRBD1 matching over 12 bases. This CDR3 comprises 15 residues. CDR1 LGHDT and CDR2 YNNKEL come from the germline V gene (reference sequence). V shed 2 bases, J shed 7 bases, and the junction held 6 bases outside the gene matches. For the CDR3, the DNA is TGTGCCAGCAGCCAACGGGACAGGGGGCTTAGGGAGCAGTACTTC. Translating gives CASSQRDRGLREQYF.

Here the CDR3 DNA reads TGTGCCAGCAGCTTAGTTTCAGGGAAATCCTACGAGCAGTACTTC. Residues: CASSLVSGKSYEQYF. The chain recombines TRBV7-9 with TRBJ2-7, with D possibly matching TRBD1 (5 bases). The length of the CDR3 is 15 residues. Germline V CDR1 and CDR2: SEHNR, FQNEAQ (reference sequence). Trimming shortened V by 1 base and J by 1 base, and 11 bases separated the two germline ends.

This clonotype appeared many times. The chain joins TRBV7-9 to TRBJ2-5; 8 nucleotides agree with TRBD2. CDR1 and CDR2 from the germline V gene are SEHNR and FQNEAQ (reference sequence). The trim removed 5 bases at V and 4 bases at J, leaving 12 bases unmatched. The CDR3 spans 16 residues. This chain's CDR3 is CASSPLSGRASETQYF. In nucleotides, the CDR3 is TGTGCCAGCAGCCCCCTTTCCGGGAGGGCCTCAGAGACCCAGTACTTC.

This clonotype was seen repeatedly, ten times or more. The chain joins TRBV2 to TRBJ2-5; 11 positions match TRBD1. Germline CDR1 reads SNHLY; CDR2 reads FYNNEI. The V and J ends lost 5 bases and 5 bases, in that order; junction bases with no gene match: 10. The CDR3 has 16 amino acids. Written as DNA, the CDR3 is TGTGCCAGCAGTAAACAAAGGGACAGGGGGGGGGAGACCCAGTACTTC. This translates into CASSKQRDRGGETQYF.

This clonotype has at least ten counts. The V and J genes are TRBV28 and TRBJ1-2; D gene unclear. The CDR3 has 14 amino acids. V was cut by 3 bases and J by 8 bases, with 16 bases left in between. Germline loops: CDR1 MDHEN, CDR2 SYDVKM. The CDR3 bases are TGTGCCAGCAGTTTTCTCTCCAGTATAACCGGCTACACCTTC. Its protein is CASSFLSSITGYTF.

Here the CDR3 reads CASSFRTAAAYEQYF. CDR3 in DNA: TGTGCCAGCAGCTTCAGGACAGCGGCCGCCTACGAGCAGTACTTC. The rearrangement joins TRBV5-6 to TRBJ2-7; D may be TRBD1 (6 bases). This CDR3 is 15 amino acids long. CDR1 and CDR2 from the germline V gene are SGHDT and YYEEEE. V was clipped by 2 bases and J by 2 bases, with 14 bases between them.

The chain employs TRBV7-9 and TRBJ2-5; D remains ambiguous. In germline, CDR1 is SEHNR, CDR2 FQNEAQ (reference sequence). The CDR3 is 15 residues long. Trimming took off 1 base at V and 1 base at J, with 10 bases between the two ends. The chain's CDR3 is CASSLGPAPQETQYF. The CDR3 region has the DNA TGTGCCAGCAGCTTAGGTCCCGCACCCCAAGAGACCCAGTACTTC.

The chain couples TRBV20-1 to TRBJ2-4; 13 bases fit TRBD2. CDR1 DFQATT and CDR2 SNEGSKA come from the germline V gene (reference sequence). The V and J ends lost 6 bases and 2 bases, in that order; junction bases with no gene match: 7. This CDR3 region has 16 residues. The CDR3 bases are TGCAGTGCCCAACTAGCGGGAGGGCCTCCCAAAAACATTCAGTACTTC. Its translation: CSAQLAGGPPKNIQYF.

CDR3 DNA: TGTGCCAGCAGCTCCCGACGGCTAGCGGGAACCCAAGAGACCCAGTACTTC. This encodes CASSSRRLAGTQETQYF. The V call is TRBV7-9, the J call TRBJ2-5; 9 nucleotides agree with TRBD2. The CDR3 consists of 17 residues. Germline CDR1 and CDR2: SEHNR and FQNEAQ (reference sequence). Unmatched junction bases numbered 10, after V lost 4 bases and J lost 1 base.

This clonotype was detected ten times or more. The chain has TRBV12-3 or TRBV12-4 and TRBJ1-2; 7 positions match TRBD1. With 2 bases clipped from V and 0 bases from J, the junction kept 9 bases outside the gene matches. The CDR3 is 17 amino acids. This CDR3 reads CASSLIGRGNSNYGYTF. CDR3 nucleotide sequence: TGTGCCAGCAGTTTAATTGGCAGGGGGAATTCTAACTATGGCTACACCTTC.

This clonotype showed up just a few times. The chain uses TRBV28 and TRBJ1-4, with no clear D. The germline V and J ends were trimmed by 3 bases and 6 bases, with 11 bases remaining between them. CDR3 length: 14 residues. Looked up from germline, CDR1 is MDHEN and CDR2 is SYDVKM. The CDR3 DNA follows: TGTGCCAGCAGTTTTTGGCAGGTCGATGAAAAACTGTTTTTT. This sequence encodes CASSFWQVDEKLFF.

The sample holds many counts of this clonotype. This chain uses TRBV6-2 or TRBV6-3 with TRBJ2-7, with D uncertain. Germline values: CDR1 MNHEY, CDR2 SVGEGT. The CDR3 loop spans 11 amino acids. Trimming removed 4 bases at V and 5 bases at J, with 6 bases between. The CDR3 loop is CASSSLDEQYF. In nucleotides, the CDR3 is TGTGCCAGCAGTTCGCTAGACGAGCAGTACTTC.